The 24 T cell receptor beta chains listed next were all sequenced from one sample in a study of CD8 T cells in Susac syndrome. Roughly 0.45 to 1 ug RNA was reverse transcribed with random hexamers. TCRdb re-analysed the immunoSEQ multiplex PCR reads in MiXCR, keeping a single row per CDR3 protein. The table lists roughly 70,000 distinct CDR3 sequences, roughly 95% of them singletons, with 0.085% to 0.14% in the top ten. Sequenced: CD4+ T cells from PBMCs. Receptor source: a human donor with multiple sclerosis.

The chain recombines TRBV20-1 with TRBJ1-5; TRBD1 might be the D (5 bases). Germline CDR1 and CDR2: DFQATT and SNEGSKA (reference sequence). With 8 bases removed from V and 0 bases from J, the gap between germline ends came to 11 bases. The CDR3 runs to 13 residues. The DNA of the CDR3 is TGCAGTACCCGGGACTTTAGCAATCAGCCCCAGCATTTT. Amino acids: CSTRDFSNQPQHF.

This clonotype was detected only once. The chain carries TRBV6-1 and TRBJ2-3, with 10 bases identical to TRBD1. This CDR3 comprises 16 residues. Germline CDR1 MNHNS, CDR2 SASEGT. The V gene end was trimmed by 6 bases and the J gene end by 4 bases; junction bases not matched to a gene: 10. CDR3 protein: CASRHLSGQGADTQYF. The CDR3 DNA sequence: TGTGCCAGCAGGCATCTCTCCGGACAGGGGGCAGATACGCAGTATTTT.

The J gene is TRBJ1-6, the V gene TRBV2, with D possibly matching TRBD1 (5 bases). V shed 6 bases and J shed 8 bases, with 17 bases lying between them. Germline CDR1 is SNHLY and CDR2 is FYNNEI. The CDR3 spans 15 residues. The CDR3 nucleotides read TGTGCCAGCAGGACGCGGGCAGGGTTGGATTCACCCCTCCACTTT. It is translated as CASRTRAGLDSPLHF.

The chain carries TRBV24-1 and TRBJ2-2, with a tentative D call TRBD1 (5 bases). The CDR3 extends over 13 amino acids. V gave up 10 bases and J gave up 3 bases, with 11 bases separating them. Germline assignment: CDR1 KGHDR and CDR2 SFDVKD. CDR3 sequence: CATDSEYTGELFF. DNA of the CDR3: TGTGCCACAGACAGCGAATACACCGGGGAGCTGTTTTTT.

The chain is built from TRBV28 and TRBJ2-1; the match to TRBD2 covers 10 bases. In germline, CDR1 is MDHEN, CDR2 SYDVKM. Germline trimming cut 8 bases from V and 7 bases from J; bases unmatched to any gene: 5. CDR3 length equals 13 residues. This chain's CDR3 is CASGTSDWNEQFF. For the CDR3, the DNA is TGTGCCAGCGGGACTAGCGATTGGAATGAGCAGTTCTTC. The complete variable domain, with remaining parts taken from reference TRBV28 and TRBJ2-1, reads DVKVTQSSRYLVKRTGEKVFLECVQDMDHENMFWYRQDPGLGLRLIYFSYDVKMKEKGDIPEGYSVSREKKERFSLILESASTNQTSMYLCASGTSDWNEQFFGPGTRLTVL.

The chain employs TRBV5-1 and TRBJ1-2, with no clear D. Trimming pared 1 base from V and 2 bases from J, leaving 12 bases between. CDR1 SGHRS and CDR2 YFSETQ come from the germline V gene. This CDR3 is 15 amino acids long. In DNA form, the CDR3 reads TGCGCCAGCAGCTTGCCCCGTCCGGAGAACTATGGCTACACCTTC. Translation gives CASSLPRPENYGYTF.

V and J are TRBV29-1 and TRBJ2-3; no clear D. The germline CDR1 and CDR2 sequences are SQVTM and ANQGSEA. V was clipped by 4 bases and J by 2 bases, with 4 bases between them. The CDR3 has 11 amino acids. Here the CDR3 reads CSVAVTDTQYF. CDR3 DNA sequence: TGCAGCGTTGCCGTCACAGATACGCAGTATTTT.

The chain links TRBV27 to TRBJ1-6; 11 bases are a match to TRBD1. Trimming took 5 bases from V and 9 from J; bases not matched to a gene: 9. The germline gives CDR1 MNHEY, CDR2 SMNVEV (reference sequence). The CDR3 spans 16 residues. CDR3 DNA: TGTGCCAGCAGTGCAACCCTGGGACAGGGGGGTTCACCCCTCCACTTT. It specifies CASSATLGQGGSPLHF.

The chain joins TRBV28 to TRBJ1-1, with D perhaps TRBD1 (5 bases). There are 14 residues in the CDR3. V lost 1 base, J lost 0 bases, and 6 bases lay in between. The germline gives CDR1 MDHEN, CDR2 SYDVKM. DNA of the CDR3: TGTGCCAGCAGTTTATCAGGGCTGAACACTGAAGCTTTCTTT. Encoded protein: CASSLSGLNTEAFF.

As DNA, the CDR3 is TGTGCCAGCAGCCCCAGCCTAGCGGGGGGGCCAGGCTTTCACAATGAGCAGTTCTTC. Its translation: CASSPSLAGGPGFHNEQFF. This sequence joins TRBV11-2 and TRBJ2-1; 12 bases line up with TRBD2. The CDR3 sequence is 19 residues long. V gave up 5 bases and J gave up 5 bases; unmatched junction bases: 16. Germline V gene data show CDR1 as SGHAT and CDR2 as FQNNGV. Based on the CDR3 plus reference TRBV11-2 and TRBJ2-1, the full variable domain is EAGVAQSPRYKIIEKRQSVAFWCNPISGHATLYWYQQILGQGPKLLIQFQNNGVVDDSQLPKDRFSAERLKGVDSTLKIQPAKLEDSAVYLCASSPSLAGGPGFHNEQFFGPGTRLTVL.

The gene calls are TRBV19 and TRBJ1-6, with D unclear. With 7 bases removed from V and 7 bases from J, the gap between germline ends came to 8 bases. Germline loops: CDR1 LNHDA, CDR2 SQIVND (reference sequence). This CDR3 contains 12 residues. The CDR3: CASKGGNSPLHF. The CDR3 DNA reads TGTGCCAGTAAGGGCGGGAATTCACCCCTCCACTTT.

The CDR3 loop is CSARGVRGPGNTIYF. In DNA, the CDR3 is TGCAGTGCTAGGGGGGTCAGGGGACCTGGAAACACCATATATTTT. The chain carries TRBV20-1 and TRBJ1-3, with D possibly TRBD1 on 6 matching bases. This CDR3 comprises 15 residues. With 3 bases removed from V and 2 bases from J, the gap between germline ends came to 14 bases. CDR1 is DFQATT, CDR2 SNEGSKA, per germline (reference sequence).

The rearrangement uses TRBV30 and TRBJ2-7, with 9 nucleotides matching TRBD1. V lost 1 base, J lost 4 bases, and 5 bases stayed unmatched. CDR1 is GTSNPN, CDR2 SVGIG, per germline (reference sequence). This CDR3 has 14 amino acids. CDR3 loop: CAWSGDRDVYEQYF. The CDR3 nucleotides read TGTGCCTGGAGTGGGGACAGGGACGTGTACGAGCAGTACTTC.

The chain is built from TRBV6-5 and TRBJ2-3, with D perhaps assigned TRBD1 or TRBD2 (5 bases each). The CDR3 spans 13 residues. V was shortened by 6 bases and J by 5 bases, with 12 bases between the two germline ends. CDR1 is MNHEY, CDR2 SVGAGI, per germline. The CDR3 DNA follows: TGTGCCAGCAGAGGGACCGCAATAGATACGCAGTATTTT. It encodes CASRGTAIDTQYF.

The chain carries TRBV7-8 and TRBJ1-2; unclear D gene. The CDR3 is 14 amino acids. Trimming pared 4 bases from V and 3 bases from J, leaving 12 bases between. Per germline, CDR1 SGHVS and CDR2 FQNEAQ. The DNA of the CDR3 is TGTGCCAGCAGCTCTCGGACGGTTTACTATGGCTACACCTTC. Protein: CASSSRTVYYGYTF.

This rearrangement joins TRBV30 to TRBJ1-2; D unresolved. Trimming took off 1 base at V and 6 bases at J, with 15 bases between the two ends. Germline assignment: CDR1 GTSNPN and CDR2 SVGIG (reference sequence). This CDR3 is 14 amino acids long. In DNA form, the CDR3 reads TGTGCCTGGAGTGCCCGCGTAACCGCGGATGGCTACACCTTC. It codes for CAWSARVTADGYTF.

This chain connects TRBV12-3 or TRBV12-4 to TRBJ1-5, with D perhaps matching TRBD1 (5 bases). V lost 5 bases and J lost 8, with 7 bases in between. There are 11 residues in the CDR3. The CDR3 sequence is CASSLGEPQHF. The CDR3 DNA follows: TGTGCCAGCAGTCTAGGGGAGCCCCAGCATTTT.

The V gene is TRBV12-3 or TRBV12-4, the J gene TRBJ2-6; weak D call: TRBD2 (6 bases). The CDR3 sequence is 16 residues long. V gave up 5 bases and J gave up 0 bases, with 11 bases separating them. CDR3 in amino acids: CASSTPGVSGANVLTF. In DNA, the CDR3 is TGTGCCAGCAGTACCCCGGGGGTCTCTGGGGCCAACGTCCTGACTTTC.

The V and J genes are TRBV7-2 and TRBJ1-1; D unclear. This CDR3 has 13 residues. The V and J ends lost 4 bases and 0 bases respectively, with 6 bases between them. CDR1 SGHTA and CDR2 FQGNSA come from the germline V gene. The CDR3 DNA reads as TGTGCCAGCAGCTCGCAGGTGAACACTGAAGCTTTCTTT. This gives the protein CASSSQVNTEAFF.

This sequence joins TRBV2 and TRBJ1-4, with 7 bases identical to TRBD1. The CDR3 totals 14 residues. V lost 8 bases, J lost 3 bases, and 6 bases stayed unmatched. Germline V lookup: CDR1 SNHLY, CDR2 FYNNEI. In nucleotides, the CDR3 is TGTGCCAGCGTCTCGGGACAGCCTAATGAAAAACTGTTTTTT. Residues: CASVSGQPNEKLFF.

The chain employs TRBV7-6 and TRBJ1-1; TRBD1 might be the D (5 bases). Germline V CDR1 and CDR2: SGHVS, FNYEAQ. Trimming took off 5 bases at V and 6 bases at J, with 16 bases between the two ends. The CDR3 extends over 14 amino acids. The CDR3 region is CASSPFRGDAEAFF. In nucleotides, the CDR3 is TGTGCCAGCAGCCCCTTTAGGGGCGACGCTGAAGCTTTCTTT.

CDR3 bases: TGTGCCAGCAGCTTAGGCAGGAACAGCACCTTC. It specifies CASSLGRNSTF. The rearrangement joins TRBV7-2 to TRBJ1-2, with D uncertain. Germline V gives CDR1 SGHTA, CDR2 FQGNSA. Trimming took 1 base from V and 13 from J, leaving 10 bases between them. The CDR3 covers 11 residues. The full variable domain, its missing parts supplied by reference TRBV7-2 and TRBJ1-2, is GAGVSQSPSNKVTEKGKDVELRCDPISGHTALYWYRQSLGQGLEFLIYFQGNSAPDKSGLPSDRFSAERTGGSVSTLTIQRTQQEDSAVYLCASSLGRNSTFGSGTRLTVV.

The chain joins TRBV5-1 to TRBJ1-2, with 7 bases fitting TRBD1. Germline lookup yields CDR1 SGHRS and CDR2 YFSETQ. Losses at the gene ends were 4 bases for V and 6 bases for J; bases not matched to a gene: 12. There are 15 residues in the CDR3. This CDR3 reads CASSRGQLKDNGYTF. The CDR3 DNA reads as TGCGCCAGCAGCCGGGGACAGCTCAAAGACAATGGCTACACCTTC.

The chain uses TRBV29-1 and TRBJ1-4, with D maybe TRBD1 (6 bases). This CDR3 spans 14 amino acids. Per germline, CDR1 SQVTM and CDR2 ANQGSEA. V dropped 7 bases and J dropped 8 bases, with 20 bases sitting between them. For the CDR3, the DNA is TGCAGCGCTTGGAAACCAGAAGGGGGGGAAAAACTGTTTTTT. It translates to CSAWKPEGGEKLFF.